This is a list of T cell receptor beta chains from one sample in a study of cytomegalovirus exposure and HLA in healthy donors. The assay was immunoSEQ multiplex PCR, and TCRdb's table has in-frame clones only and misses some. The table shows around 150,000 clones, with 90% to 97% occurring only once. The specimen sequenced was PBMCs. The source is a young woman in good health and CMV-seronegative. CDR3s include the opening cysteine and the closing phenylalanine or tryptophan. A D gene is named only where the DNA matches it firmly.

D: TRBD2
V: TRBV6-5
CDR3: CASSYSGSGGSRQYF

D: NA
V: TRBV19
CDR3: CASSIASNQPQHF

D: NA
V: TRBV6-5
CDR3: CASSYRSGGEAFF

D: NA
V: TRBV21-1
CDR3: CASSKTTGIDQPQHF

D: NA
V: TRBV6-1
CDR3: CASSEPGKGTDTQYF

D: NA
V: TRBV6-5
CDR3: CASSSPGRIEAFF

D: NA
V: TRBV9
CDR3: CASSVSFSGANVLTF

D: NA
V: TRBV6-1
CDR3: CASSISRLLYEKLFF

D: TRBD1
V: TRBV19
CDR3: CASSPRDRGQETQYF

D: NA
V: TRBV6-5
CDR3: CASSYRAGSNQPQHF

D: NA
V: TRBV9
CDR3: CASSVDGGNYGYTF

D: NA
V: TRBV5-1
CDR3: CASSLGTDQPQHF

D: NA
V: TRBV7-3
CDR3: CASSSTGRVSETQYF

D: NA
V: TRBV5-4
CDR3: CASSSQGPNQPQHF

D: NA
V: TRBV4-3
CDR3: CASSPLAVSTDTQYF

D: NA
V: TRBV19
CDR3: CASSIGGHRVETQYF

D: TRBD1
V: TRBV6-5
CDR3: CASSYQDRDNEQFF

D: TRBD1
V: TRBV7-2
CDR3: CASLKQGLGTGELFF

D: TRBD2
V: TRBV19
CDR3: CASSIEAGGRHTQYF

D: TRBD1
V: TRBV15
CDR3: CATSRDPEGAQTQYF

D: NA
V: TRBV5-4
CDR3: CASSFRDTYEQYF

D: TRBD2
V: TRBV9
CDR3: CASSPETGGSDEQFF

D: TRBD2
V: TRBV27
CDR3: CASRAVLAGTDTQYF

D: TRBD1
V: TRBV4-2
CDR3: CASSQNVIGQGRGGYTF